This T cell receptor (beta chain) was identified in a study of CD8 T cells in Susac syndrome. Sequencing of TCR beta drew on CD8+ and CD4+ T cells from blood. Controls were drawn from healthy donors and were matched for age and sex. The CD8+ and CD4+ T cells were negatively isolated, with the TEMRA cells enriched by FACS. Reverse transcription of roughly 0.45 to 1 ug RNA was carried out with random hexamers. An immunoSEQ multiplex PCR amplified TCR beta CDR3 over 54 Vbeta and 13 Jbeta. MiXCR was run by TCRdb on the immunoSEQ multiplex PCR reads, yielding one entry per CDR3 protein. In the table there are 150,000 to 200,000 distinct CDR3 sequences, 93% of which are singletons. Sequencing used CD4+ T cells from PBMCs. The sequence came from a human donor in good health.

The CDR3 sequence is CASSRDSKGTEQFF. The CDR3 nucleotides read TGTGCCAGCAGCCGGGACAGTAAGGGAACTGAGCAGTTCTTC. This sequence joins TRBV16 and TRBJ2-1; 7 bases line up with TRBD1. The V gene's germline CDR1 is KGHSY and CDR2 FQNENV. This CDR3 region has 14 residues. The ends lost 4 bases at V and 9 bases at J; junction bases unmatched: 9.